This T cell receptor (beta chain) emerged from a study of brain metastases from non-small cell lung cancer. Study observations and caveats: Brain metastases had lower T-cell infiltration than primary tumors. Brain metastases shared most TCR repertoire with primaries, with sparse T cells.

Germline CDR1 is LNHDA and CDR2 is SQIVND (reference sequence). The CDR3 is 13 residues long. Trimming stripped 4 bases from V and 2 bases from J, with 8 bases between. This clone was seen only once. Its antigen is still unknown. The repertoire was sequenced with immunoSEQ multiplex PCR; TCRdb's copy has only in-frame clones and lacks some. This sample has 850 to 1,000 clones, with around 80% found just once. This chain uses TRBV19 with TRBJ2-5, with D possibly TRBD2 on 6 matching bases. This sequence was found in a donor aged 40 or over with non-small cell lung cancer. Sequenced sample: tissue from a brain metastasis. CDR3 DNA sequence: TGTGCCAGTAGTAAACTAGCACAAGAGACCCAGTACTTC. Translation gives CASSKLAQETQYF.